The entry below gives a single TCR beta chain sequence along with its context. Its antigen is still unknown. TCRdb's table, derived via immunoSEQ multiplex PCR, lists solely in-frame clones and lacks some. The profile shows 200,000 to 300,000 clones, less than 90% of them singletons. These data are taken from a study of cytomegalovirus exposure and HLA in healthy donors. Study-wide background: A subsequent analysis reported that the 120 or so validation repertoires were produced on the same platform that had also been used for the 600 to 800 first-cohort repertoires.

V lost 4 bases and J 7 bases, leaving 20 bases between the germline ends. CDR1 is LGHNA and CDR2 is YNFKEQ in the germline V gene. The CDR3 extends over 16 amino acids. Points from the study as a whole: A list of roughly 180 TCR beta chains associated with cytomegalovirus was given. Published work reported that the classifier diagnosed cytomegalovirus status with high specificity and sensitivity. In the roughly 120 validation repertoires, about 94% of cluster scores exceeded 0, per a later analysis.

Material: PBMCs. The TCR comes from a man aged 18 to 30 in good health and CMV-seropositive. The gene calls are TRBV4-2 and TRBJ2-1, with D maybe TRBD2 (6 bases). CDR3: CASSRREHMVGNEQFF. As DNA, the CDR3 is TGTGCCAGCAGCCGACGGGAGCACATGGTTGGGAATGAGCAGTTCTTC.